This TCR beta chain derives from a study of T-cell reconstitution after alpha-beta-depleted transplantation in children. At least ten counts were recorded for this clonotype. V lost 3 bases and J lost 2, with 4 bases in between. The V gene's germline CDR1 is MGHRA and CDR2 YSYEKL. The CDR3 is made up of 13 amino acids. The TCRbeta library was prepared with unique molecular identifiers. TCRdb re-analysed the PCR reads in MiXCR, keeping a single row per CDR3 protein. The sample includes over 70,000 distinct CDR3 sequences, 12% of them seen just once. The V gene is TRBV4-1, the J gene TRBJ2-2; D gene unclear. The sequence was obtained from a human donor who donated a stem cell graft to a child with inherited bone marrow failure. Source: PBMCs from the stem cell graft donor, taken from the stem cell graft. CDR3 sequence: CASSHLNTGELFF. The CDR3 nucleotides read TGCGCCAGCAGCCACTTAAACACCGGGGAGCTGTTTTTT.